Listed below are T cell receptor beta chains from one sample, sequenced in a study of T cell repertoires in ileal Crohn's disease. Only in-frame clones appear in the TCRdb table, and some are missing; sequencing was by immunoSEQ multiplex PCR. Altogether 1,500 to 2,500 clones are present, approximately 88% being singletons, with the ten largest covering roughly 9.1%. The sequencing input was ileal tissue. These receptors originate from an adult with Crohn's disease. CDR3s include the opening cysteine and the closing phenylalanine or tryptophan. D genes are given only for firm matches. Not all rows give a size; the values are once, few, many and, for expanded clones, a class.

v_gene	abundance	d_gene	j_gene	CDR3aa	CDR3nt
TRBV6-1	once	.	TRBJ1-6	CACNTGSNSPLHF	TGTGCCTGTAACACAGGGTCAAATTCACCCCTCCACTTT
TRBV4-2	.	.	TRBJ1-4	CASSQTRLNNEKLFF	TGTGCCAGCAGCCAGACCCGGCTTAATAATGAAAAACTGTTTTTT
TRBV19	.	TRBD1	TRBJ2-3	CASRSVQGADTQYF	TGTGCCAGTAGAAGCGTACAGGGGGCAGATACGCAGTATTTT
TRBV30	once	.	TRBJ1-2	CAWRFFYGYTF	TGTGCCTGGAGGTTCTTCTATGGCTACACCTTC
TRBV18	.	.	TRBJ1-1	CASSPRAGENTEAFF	TGTGCCAGCTCACCACGTGCAGGGGAGAACACTGAAGCTTTCTTT
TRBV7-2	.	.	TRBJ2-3	CASSLGLDTQYF	TGTGCCAGCAGCTTGGGGCTCGATACGCAGTATTTT
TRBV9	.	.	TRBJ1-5	CASGGSDQPQHF	TGTGCCAGCGGCGGTAGTGATCAGCCCCAGCATTTT
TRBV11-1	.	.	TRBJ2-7	CASSLDHRSSEQYF	TGTGCCAGCAGCTTAGATCACAGATCTAGCGAGCAGTACTTC
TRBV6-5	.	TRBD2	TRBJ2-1	CASRHLAGKPEQFF	TGTGCCAGCAGACACCTAGCGGGGAAACCTGAGCAGTTCTTC
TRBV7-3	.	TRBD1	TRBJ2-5	CASSFSGGEGTQYF	TGTGCCAGCAGCTTTTCAGGGGGCGAAGGGACCCAGTACTTC
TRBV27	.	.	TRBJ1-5	CASRMGYSNQPQHF	TGTGCCAGCAGGATGGGTTATAGCAATCAGCCCCAGCATTTT
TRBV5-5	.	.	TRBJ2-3	CASSSVLRTDTQYF	TGTGCCAGCAGCTCGGTTCTACGCACAGATACGCAGTATTTT
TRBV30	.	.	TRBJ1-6	CAWSVDEFYSPLHF	TGTGCCTGGAGTGTCGATGAGTTCTATTCACCCCTCCACTTT
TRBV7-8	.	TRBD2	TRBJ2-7	CASSLAAGGSYEQYF	TGTGCCAGCAGCTTAGCAGCGGGGGGATCCTACGAGCAGTACTTC
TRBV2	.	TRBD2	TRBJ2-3	CATERDLNTQYF	TGTGCCACCGAGCGGGATTTGAATACGCAGTATTTT
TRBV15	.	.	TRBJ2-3	CATSRAMASTDTQYF	TGTGCCACCAGCAGAGCGATGGCTAGCACAGATACGCAGTATTTT
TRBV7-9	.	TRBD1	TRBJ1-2	CASSGWDRRIVGYTF	TGTGCCAGCAGCGGGTGGGACAGGAGGATCGTCGGCTACACCTTC
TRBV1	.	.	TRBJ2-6	CTSSGESLCTKSESRANVLTF	TGCACCAGCAGTGGCGAAAGTTTGTGCACAAAGTCGGAAAGTCGGGCCAACGTCCTGACTTTC
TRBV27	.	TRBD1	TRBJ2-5	CASSLSIPRRGQGASDQETQYF	TGTGCCAGCAGTTTATCGATCCCCCGACGAGGACAGGGGGCATCTGACCAAGAGACCCAGTACTTC
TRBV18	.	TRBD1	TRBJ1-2	CASSPTSGTAFSYGYTF	TGTGCCAGCTCACCGACCTCCGGGACAGCTTTTAGCTATGGCTACACCTTC
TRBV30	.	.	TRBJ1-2	CAWSVEGSLQWDYGYTF	TGTGCCTGGAGTGTAGAGGGGTCGCTGCAGTGGGACTATGGCTACACCTTC
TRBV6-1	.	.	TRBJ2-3	CASSVAGTDTQYF	TGTGCCAGCAGCGTAGCGGGCACAGATACGCAGTATTTT
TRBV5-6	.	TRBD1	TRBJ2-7	CASSFWDRSYEQYF	TGTGCCAGCAGCTTTTGGGACAGATCTTACGAGCAGTACTTC
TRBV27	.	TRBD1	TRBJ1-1	CASGRQGRYTEAFF	TGTGCCAGCGGAAGACAGGGCCGTTACACTGAAGCTTTCTTT
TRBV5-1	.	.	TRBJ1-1	CASSSGDGTNTEAFF	TGCGCCAGCAGCTCCGGGGACGGAACGAACACTGAAGCTTTCTTT
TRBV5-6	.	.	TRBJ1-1	CASSFKAVSEQF	TGTGCCAGCAGCTTCAAGGCAGTATCCGAACAATTT
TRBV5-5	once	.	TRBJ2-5	CASSPESFVDQETQYF	TGTGCCAGCAGCCCGGAATCATTTGTAGACCAAGAGACCCAGTACTTC
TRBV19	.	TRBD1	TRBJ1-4	CASRDRARELFF	TGTGCCAGTAGGGACAGGGCCAGGGAACTGTTTTTT
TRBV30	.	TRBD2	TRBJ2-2	CAWRGLTGTGELFF	TGTGCCTGGAGGGGACTAACAGGCACCGGGGAGCTGTTTTTT
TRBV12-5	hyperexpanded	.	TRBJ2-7	CASGLGRAVEQYF	TGTGCTAGTGGTTTGGGCAGGGCCGTCGAGCAGTACTTC
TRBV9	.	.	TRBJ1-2	CASSLGGGDGYTF	TGTGCCAGCAGCCTGGGGGGAGGGGATGGCTACACCTTC
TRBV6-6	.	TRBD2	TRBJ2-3	CASTQGGADTQYF	TGTGCCAGCACTCAGGGAGGGGCTGATACGCAGTATTTT
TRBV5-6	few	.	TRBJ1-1	CASSLGVGSVREAFF	TGTGCCAGCAGCTTAGGAGTCGGATCTGTGCGGGAAGCTTTCTTT
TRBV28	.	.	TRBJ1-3	CASSFQGTEGNTIYF	TGTGCCAGCAGTTTTCAAGGGACCGAAGGAAACACCATATATTTT
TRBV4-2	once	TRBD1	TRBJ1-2	CASSQASGTGLYGYTF	TGTGCCAGCAGCCAAGCCTCCGGGACAGGATTGTATGGCTACACCTTC
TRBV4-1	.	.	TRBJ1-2	CASSGMQGGYTF	TGCGCCAGCAGCGGCATGCAGGGTGGCTACACCTTC
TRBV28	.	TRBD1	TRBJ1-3	CASSTPGQGNTIYF	TGTGCCAGCAGTACTCCGGGACAGGGAAACACCATATATTTT
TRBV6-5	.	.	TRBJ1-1	CASAGLNTEAFF	TGTGCCAGCGCCGGTTTGAACACTGAAGCTTTCTTT
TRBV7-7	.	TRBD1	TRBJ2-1	CASAETGWDEQFF	TGTGCTAGCGCCGAGACAGGGTGGGATGAGCAGTTCTTC
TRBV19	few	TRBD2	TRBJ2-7	CASSTSGLAGLGNFDEQYF	TGTGCCAGTAGTACATCGGGACTAGCCGGACTAGGGAACTTCGACGAGCAGTACTTC
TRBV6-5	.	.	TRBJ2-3	CATLVEGGGTDTQYF	TGTGCCACCTTGGTTGAGGGGGGGGGTACAGATACGCAGTATTTT
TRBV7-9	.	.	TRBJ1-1	CASSFPQRAFF	TGTGCCAGCAGCTTCCCGCAGAGAGCTTTCTTT